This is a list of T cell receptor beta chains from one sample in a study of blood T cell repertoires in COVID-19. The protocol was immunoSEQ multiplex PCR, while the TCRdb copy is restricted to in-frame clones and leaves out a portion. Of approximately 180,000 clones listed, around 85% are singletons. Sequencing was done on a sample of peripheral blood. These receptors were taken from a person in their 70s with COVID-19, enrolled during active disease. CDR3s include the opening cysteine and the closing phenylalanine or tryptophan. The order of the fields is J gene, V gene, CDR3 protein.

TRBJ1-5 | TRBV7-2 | CASSLKSSEQPQHF
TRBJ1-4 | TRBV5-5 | CASSPTGTREEKLFF
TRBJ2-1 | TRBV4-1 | CASSSSGGYEGEQFF
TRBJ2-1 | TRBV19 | CASSRPTGSGNNEQFF
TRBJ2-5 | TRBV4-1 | CASSQGILATNQETQYF
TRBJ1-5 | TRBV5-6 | CASSLARGPNQPQHF
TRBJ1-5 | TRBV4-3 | CASSQDEKRNQPQHF
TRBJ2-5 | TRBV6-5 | CASSSLGPSQETQYF
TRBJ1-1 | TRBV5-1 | CASSPPRDSLPNTEAFF
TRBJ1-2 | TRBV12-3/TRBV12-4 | CASSPTQGVGYTF
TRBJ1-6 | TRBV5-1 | CASSSRQTFNSPLHF
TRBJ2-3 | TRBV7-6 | CASSTPSTSGGSFTDTQYF
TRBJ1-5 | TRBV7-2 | CASSLATGGAGNQPQHF
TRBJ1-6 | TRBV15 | CATSPGGFANSPLHF
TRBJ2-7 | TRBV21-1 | CASSQGGGENYEQYF
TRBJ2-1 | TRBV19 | CASSTRTSGIPGYNEQFF
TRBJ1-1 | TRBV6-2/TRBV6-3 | CASSSVGQGYSGTEAFF
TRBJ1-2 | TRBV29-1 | CSVSQGTLLF
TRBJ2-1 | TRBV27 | CASSFGHEQFF
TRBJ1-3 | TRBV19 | CASSRGGLSSGNTIYF
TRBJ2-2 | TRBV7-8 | CASRPRLGNTGELFF
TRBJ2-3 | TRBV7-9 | CASSPEGVDTDTQYF
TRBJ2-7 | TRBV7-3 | CASSFGGGSQNEQYF
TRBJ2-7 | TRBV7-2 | CASSLDPGRGTYEQYF
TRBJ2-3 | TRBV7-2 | CASSLGRLTDTQYF
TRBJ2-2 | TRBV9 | CASSARQGIAGELFF
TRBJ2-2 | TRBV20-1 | CSASTESGLGELFF
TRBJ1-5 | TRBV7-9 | CASSFEGSEQPQHF
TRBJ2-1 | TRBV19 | CGSAGGPHEQFF
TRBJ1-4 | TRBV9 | CASSVGGQGAVNEKLFF
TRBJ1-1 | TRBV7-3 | CASSQRQGHTEAFF
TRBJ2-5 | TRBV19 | CASRPTGRISSGLQETQYF
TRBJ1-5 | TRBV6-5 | CASSYSGGAYQPQHF
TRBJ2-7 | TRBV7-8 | CASSFGTFSYEQYF
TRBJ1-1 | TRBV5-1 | CASSLYGGGTEAFF
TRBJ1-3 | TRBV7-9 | CASSESGGGNTIYF
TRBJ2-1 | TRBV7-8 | CASSHGQTYNEQFF
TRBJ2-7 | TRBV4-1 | CASSQTLAGAYEQYF
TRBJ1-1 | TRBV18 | CASSPLNLNTEAFF
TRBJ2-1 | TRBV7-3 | CASSSPSRGDEQFF
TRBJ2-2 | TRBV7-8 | CASSYARTANTGELFF
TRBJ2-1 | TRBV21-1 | CASSNRGQASEQFF
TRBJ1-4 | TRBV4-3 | CASSQETGTGVIPTNEKLFF
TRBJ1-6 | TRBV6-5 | CASRTDGNSPLHF
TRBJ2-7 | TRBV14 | CASSLLKGGSYEQYF